This entry describes one T cell receptor beta chain. This specimen belongs to a study of blood T cell repertoires in COVID-19. Looking at the study overall: The United States, Italy and Spain provided the acute and convalescent COVID-19 samples. PBMCs, B-cell-depleted T cells, or T cells were the source of the cDNA or gDNA that made up the material.

J gave up 0 bases and V 0 bases, and 4 bases lay outside the gene matches. The CDR3 has 18 amino acids. Germline values: CDR1 SEHNR, CDR2 FQNEAQ (reference sequence). Someone with COVID-19 had been met by exposed participants within 2 weeks before study entry. Under the authors' procedure: By means of reference gene primer amplification, nucleated cell counts were estimated. Produced via immunoSEQ multiplex PCR; TCRdb's table is partial and in-frame only. The DNA gave D and trimming, while V, J and clone size come from that table. The table has 350,000 to 400,000 clones, roughly nine tenths seen once.

Sequenced sample: PBMCs or T cells enriched from blood (not recorded which). The clonotype was recovered from a middle-aged woman who had been exposed to COVID-19. V gene TRBV7-9 combines with J gene TRBJ2-6; 8 nucleotides line up with TRBD1. CDR3 sequence: CASSLAAGGVSGANVLTF. The CDR3, as DNA: TGTGCCAGCAGCTTAGCTGCAGGGGGCGTCTCTGGGGCCAACGTCCTGACTTTC.